The 27 T cell receptor beta chains below come from one sample, sequenced in a study of shared clonotypes between healthy human individuals. It was CD45RO-negative cells, positively selected for CCR7, that made up naive CD8 cells, with terminally differentiated effector memory CD45RA+ cells excluded. Only in-frame clones appear in the TCRdb table, and some are missing; sequencing was by immunoSEQ multiplex PCR. The table lists 550,000 to 750,000 clones, 92% of them singletons, with approximately 22% in the top ten. Specimen: naive CD8+ T cells sorted from blood. These TCRs come from a man aged 25 to 45 in good health.

The chain carries TRBV10-3 and TRBJ1-2; D is unclear. This CDR3 is 13 amino acids long. Germline CDR1 is ENHRY and CDR2 is SYGVKD. Trimming left V 2 bases short and J 4 bases short, with 8 bases between. The CDR3 sequence: CAISEERVYGYTF. CDR3 DNA: TGTGCCATCAGTGAGGAAAGGGTCTATGGCTACACCTTC.

The chain joins TRBV4-1 to TRBJ1-5, with no clear D. Germline CDR1 reads MGHRA; CDR2 reads YSYEKL. Trimming shortened V by 1 base and J by 3 bases, and 16 bases separated the two germline ends. CDR3 length: 17 residues. Written as DNA, the CDR3 is TGCGCCAGCAGCCAAGGTTCCCTTGGGCAGACCAATCAGCCCCAGCATTTT. It codes for CASSQGSLGQTNQPQHF.

J is TRBJ2-7 and V is TRBV19, with a weak D call TRBD2 (5 bases). Germline CDR1 is LNHDA and CDR2 is SQIVND (reference sequence). V was shortened by 3 bases and J by 6 bases, with 9 bases between the two germline ends. The CDR3 has 12 residues. CDR3 amino acids: CASSMTGFEQYF. The DNA for the CDR3 is TGTGCCAGTAGTATGACGGGGTTCGAGCAGTACTTC.

Remarks on this clone: Other DNA sequences in the sample encode the same CDR3. The rearrangement uses TRBV7-9 and TRBJ2-2; D is uncertain. Between the trimmed V and J ends, which lost 3 bases and 8 bases, there was a span of 4 bases. CDR1 and CDR2 (germline): SEHNR, FQNEAQ (reference sequence). CDR3 size: 11 residues. The CDR3 loop reads CASSFTGELFF. CDR3 nucleotide sequence: TGTGCCAGCAGCTTTACAGGGGAGCTGTTTTTT.

This chain joins TRBV29-1 and TRBJ2-7, with 7 bases aligning to TRBD2. J was trimmed by 5 bases and V by 5 bases; bases with no gene match: 9. CDR3 length: 13 amino acids. From germline, CDR1 is SQVTM and CDR2 ANQGSEA. The CDR3 nucleotides are TGCAGCGTTAGCGGGAAGCGATTGGACGAGCAGTACTTC. As protein: CSVSGKRLDEQYF.

The chain employs TRBV4-2 and TRBJ2-3, with a possible D match to TRBD2 (5 bases). Germline V gene data show CDR1 as LGHNA and CDR2 as YNFKEQ. CDR3 length: 14 amino acids. Trimming left V 0 bases short and J 4 bases short, with 8 bases between. The CDR3 region is CASSQELGADTQYF. The CDR3 coding sequence is TGTGCCAGCAGCCAAGAACTAGGCGCAGATACGCAGTATTTT.

V gene TRBV4-1 combines with J gene TRBJ2-5; D remains unclear. This CDR3 is built from 13 residues. Germline assignment: CDR1 MGHRA and CDR2 YSYEKL. V was trimmed by 4 bases and J by 5 bases, leaving 11 bases between them. The DNA of the CDR3 is TGCGCCAGCAGCCCATACCCTGGTGAGACCCAGTACTTC. This gives the protein CASSPYPGETQYF.

The rearrangement joins TRBV25-1 to TRBJ2-1; 9 nucleotides agree with TRBD2. This CDR3 is built from 16 residues. V lost 2 bases and J lost 1; bases outside the gene matches: 3. In germline, CDR1 is MGHDK, CDR2 SYGVNS. The DNA of the CDR3 is TGTGCCAGCAGTGAACGAGCGGGAGGTTCCTACAATGAGCAGTTCTTC. Its translation is CASSERAGGSYNEQFF. Together with reference TRBV25-1 and TRBJ2-1, the CDR3 gives the full variable domain: EADIYQTPRYLVIGTGKKITLECSQTMGHDKMYWYQQDPGMELHLIHYSYGVNSTEKGDLSSESTVSRIRTEHFPLTLESARPSHTSQYLCASSERAGGSYNEQFFGPGTRLTVL.

This rearrangement joins TRBV11-2 to TRBJ2-7, with unresolved D. This CDR3 is 12 amino acids long. V lost 5 bases, J lost 3 bases, and 8 bases lay in between. CDR1 is SGHAT, CDR2 FQNNGV, per germline. In DNA, the CDR3 is TGTGCCAGCAGCGGGCAAGACTACGAGCAGTACTTC. This translates into CASSGQDYEQYF.

The chain recombines TRBV29-1 with TRBJ2-1, with D possibly matching TRBD2 (6 bases). V was pared by 6 bases and J by 4 bases, with 16 bases between. Germline-derived CDR1 and CDR2 are SQVTM and ANQGSEA. There are 14 residues in the CDR3. The CDR3 protein is CSVARDGLYNEQFF. In DNA, the CDR3 is TGCAGCGTAGCAAGGGACGGACTATACAATGAGCAGTTCTTC.

The J gene is TRBJ1-4, the V gene TRBV19; possibly TRBD1 for D (5 bases). The CDR3 spans 13 residues. With 6 bases removed from V and 16 bases from J, the gap between germline ends came to 21 bases. From germline, CDR1 is LNHDA and CDR2 SQIVND (reference sequence). This CDR3 reads CASSPSHGDLSFF. In nucleotides, the CDR3 is TGTGCCAGTAGCCCTAGTCATGGGGACCTATCGTTTTTT.

CDR3: CASSEIKASGNNEQFF. The CDR3 coding sequence is TGTGCCAGCAGTGAAATAAAGGCTAGCGGAAACAATGAGCAGTTCTTC. This sequence joins TRBV6-1 and TRBJ2-1, with TRBD2 identical over 7 bases. Germline lookup yields CDR1 MNHNS and CDR2 SASEGT. The J segment lost 5 bases and the V segment lost 2 bases, leaving 9 bases of the junction unmatched. CDR3 length: 16 residues.

This chain connects TRBV11-3 to TRBJ1-1; D not certain. With 6 bases removed from V and 3 bases from J, the gap between germline ends came to 8 bases. Germline V lookup: CDR1 SGHNT, CDR2 YENEEA. The CDR3 has 12 amino acids. CDR3 sequence (DNA): TGTGCCAGCAGGTCAGAGGACACTGAAGCTTTCTTT. Translating it yields CASRSEDTEAFF.

This clone appeared once. The chain carries TRBV6-1 and TRBJ1-3, with TRBD1 matching 8 bases. Germline V gene sequence: CDR1 MNHNS, CDR2 SASEGT. Trimming removed 6 bases from V and 4 bases from J; junction bases left unmatched: 8. This CDR3 comprises 15 residues. CDR3 in DNA: TGTGCCAGCAGATGGGGACAGGCAGGAGGAAACACCATATATTTT. Amino acids: CASRWGQAGGNTIYF.

This sequence joins TRBV4-3 and TRBJ1-4; TRBD1 matches 7 bases. J lost 10 bases, V lost 0 bases, and 8 bases had no gene match. CDR3 size: 15 residues. Germline loops: CDR1 LGHNA, CDR2 YSLEER. The CDR3 here is CASSQDSGTARKLFF. The CDR3 nucleotides are TGCGCCAGCAGCCAAGATAGTGGGACAGCAAGAAAACTGTTTTTT.

The sample holds one count of this clone. This sequence joins TRBV18 and TRBJ2-3, with 16 positions matching TRBD2. The CDR3 totals 18 residues. Per the germline V gene, CDR1 is KGHSH and CDR2 is LQKENI. The trim removed 0 bases at V and 4 bases at J, leaving 4 bases unmatched. In DNA, the CDR3 is TGTGCCAGCTCACCACCGGGACTAGCGGGAGGGGTTCCAGATACGCAGTATTTT. This sequence encodes CASSPPGLAGGVPDTQYF. Drawing the rest from reference TRBV18 and TRBJ2-3, the complete variable domain is NAGVMQNPRHLVRRRGQEARLRCSPMKGHSHVYWYRQLPEEGLKFMVYLQKENIIDESGMPKERFSAEFPKEGPSILRIQQVVRGDSAAYFCASSPPGLAGGVPDTQYFGPGTRLTVL.

The V call is TRBV28, the J call TRBJ2-7, with D possibly being TRBD1 (5 bases). The CDR3 is 14 residues long. Between the trimmed V and J ends, which lost 3 bases and 3 bases, there was a span of 12 bases. Germline V lookup: CDR1 MDHEN, CDR2 SYDVKM. The DNA of the CDR3 is TGTGCCAGCAGTTTTCCCGACAGCAGCTACGAGCAGTACTTC. It encodes CASSFPDSSYEQYF.

V gene TRBV9 combines with J gene TRBJ2-3, with 11 bases that match TRBD2. The CDR3 covers 13 residues. From germline, CDR1 is SGDLS and CDR2 YYNGEE. V was clipped by 10 bases and J by 6 bases; unmatched bases: 7. Here the CDR3 reads CAARLAGTDTQYF. In DNA form, the CDR3 reads TGTGCCGCCCGACTAGCGGGAACGGATACGCAGTATTTT.

The chain uses TRBV29-1 and TRBJ2-2; 8 bases map to TRBD1. The germline gives CDR1 SQVTM, CDR2 ANQGSEA. V dropped 4 bases and J dropped 5; count of bases not matched to a gene: 3. The CDR3 is 13 amino acids. CDR3 bases: TGCAGCGTTGCAGGGGGCCTGACCGGGGAGCTGTTTTTT. Translating it yields CSVAGGLTGELFF.

The rearrangement uses TRBV27 and TRBJ2-7; no firm D call. Trimming pared 6 bases from V and 3 bases from J, leaving 15 bases between. CDR1 is MNHEY and CDR2 is SMNVEV in the germline V gene (reference sequence). The CDR3 spans 14 residues. The CDR3 DNA reads as TGTGCCAGCAGCCAGAGAGGCGGTAACTACGAGCAGTACTTC. Amino acid sequence: CASSQRGGNYEQYF.

V gene TRBV7-6 combines with J gene TRBJ1-1; D gene ambiguous. Trimming took 1 base from V and 7 from J, leaving 10 bases between them. Germline V lookup: CDR1 SGHVS, CDR2 FNYEAQ. The CDR3 is made up of 13 amino acids. The CDR3 DNA reads as TGTGCCAGCAGCTTAGTCCCCCAACGTGAAGCTTTCTTT. Encoded protein: CASSLVPQREAFF.

This clone was seen a single time. This sequence joins TRBV5-4 and TRBJ1-3; D possibly corresponds to TRBD1 (5 bases). V was shortened by 3 bases and J by 4 bases, with 14 bases between the two germline ends. Germline CDR1 SGHNT, CDR2 YYREEE (reference sequence). This CDR3 comprises 15 residues. CDR3 amino acids: CASSSNPDSGNTIYF. The CDR3 DNA reads as TGTGCCAGCAGCTCCAACCCCGACAGCGGAAACACCATATATTTT.

CDR3 protein: CAIGDVGAPGELFF. CDR3 DNA sequence: TGTGCCATTGGGGACGTCGGCGCGCCCGGGGAGCTGTTTTTT. V gene TRBV10-3 combines with J gene TRBJ2-2; D possibly matches TRBD1 or TRBD2 (5 bases each). The length of the CDR3 is 14 residues. Trimming removed 9 bases from V and 6 bases from J, with 17 bases in between. The germline V gene has CDR1 ENHRY and CDR2 SYGVKD.

This chain links TRBV10-2 with TRBJ2-3; 11 nucleotides line up with TRBD2. The CDR3 consists of 17 residues. V was clipped by 3 bases and J by 3 bases; unmatched bases: 8. CDR1 WSHSY and CDR2 SAAADI come from the germline V gene. The CDR3 is CASSDRLAGSWTDTQYF. The CDR3 DNA sequence: TGCGCCAGCAGTGATCGACTAGCGGGAAGTTGGACAGATACGCAGTATTTT.

The rearrangement joins TRBV2 to TRBJ2-1; 7 bases line up with TRBD2. Germline assignment: CDR1 SNHLY and CDR2 FYNNEI. J lost 4 bases, V lost 2 bases, and 5 bases had no gene match. The CDR3 has 15 amino acids. CDR3 nucleotide sequence: TGTGCCAGCAGTGAATCCAGCGGGGAATACAATGAGCAGTTCTTC. Amino acids: CASSESSGEYNEQFF.

The chain carries TRBV15 and TRBJ1-4; D not resolved. The CDR3 has 15 amino acids. Germline assignment: CDR1 LNHNV and CDR2 YYDKDF (reference sequence). Trimming pared 1 base from V and 8 bases from J, leaving 14 bases between. The CDR3 nucleotides read TGTGCCACCAGCAGAGTTCGTGGGGAGTCCGAAAAACTGTTTTTT. Translating it yields CATSRVRGESEKLFF.

About this clone itself: The same CDR3 also results from other DNA sequences found in this sample. This chain links TRBV7-2 with TRBJ2-3, with 11 bases that match TRBD2. CDR1 is SGHTA and CDR2 is FQGNSA in the germline V gene. The CDR3 runs to 15 residues. Trimming removed 2 bases from V and 5 bases from J; junction bases left unmatched: 3. The CDR3 sequence is CASSLLAGGGDTQYF. In DNA, the CDR3 is TGTGCCAGCAGCTTACTAGCGGGAGGTGGAGATACGCAGTATTTT.